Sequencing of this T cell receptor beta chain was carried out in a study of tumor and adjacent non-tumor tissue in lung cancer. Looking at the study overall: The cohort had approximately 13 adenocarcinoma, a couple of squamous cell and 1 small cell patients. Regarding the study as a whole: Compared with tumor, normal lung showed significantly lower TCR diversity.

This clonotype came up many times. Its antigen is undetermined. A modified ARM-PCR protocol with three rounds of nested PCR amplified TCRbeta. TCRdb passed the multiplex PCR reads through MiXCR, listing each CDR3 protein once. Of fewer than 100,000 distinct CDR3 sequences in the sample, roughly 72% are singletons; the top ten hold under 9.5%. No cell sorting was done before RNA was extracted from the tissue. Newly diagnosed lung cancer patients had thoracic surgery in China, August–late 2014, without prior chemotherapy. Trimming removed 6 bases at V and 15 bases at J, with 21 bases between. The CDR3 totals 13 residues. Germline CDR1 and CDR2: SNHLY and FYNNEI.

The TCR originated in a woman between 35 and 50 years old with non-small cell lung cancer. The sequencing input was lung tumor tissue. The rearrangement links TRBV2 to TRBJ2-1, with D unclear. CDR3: CASSAANPLLVFF. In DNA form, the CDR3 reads TGTGCCAGCAGCGCGGCTAACCCCCTTTTGGTGTTCTTC. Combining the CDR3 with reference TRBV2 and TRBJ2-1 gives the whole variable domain EPEVTQTPSHQVTQMGQEVILRCVPISNHLYFYWYRQILGQKVEFLVSFYNNEISEKSEIFDDQFSVERPDGSNFTLKIRSTKLEDSAMYFCASSAANPLLVFFGPGTRLTVL.